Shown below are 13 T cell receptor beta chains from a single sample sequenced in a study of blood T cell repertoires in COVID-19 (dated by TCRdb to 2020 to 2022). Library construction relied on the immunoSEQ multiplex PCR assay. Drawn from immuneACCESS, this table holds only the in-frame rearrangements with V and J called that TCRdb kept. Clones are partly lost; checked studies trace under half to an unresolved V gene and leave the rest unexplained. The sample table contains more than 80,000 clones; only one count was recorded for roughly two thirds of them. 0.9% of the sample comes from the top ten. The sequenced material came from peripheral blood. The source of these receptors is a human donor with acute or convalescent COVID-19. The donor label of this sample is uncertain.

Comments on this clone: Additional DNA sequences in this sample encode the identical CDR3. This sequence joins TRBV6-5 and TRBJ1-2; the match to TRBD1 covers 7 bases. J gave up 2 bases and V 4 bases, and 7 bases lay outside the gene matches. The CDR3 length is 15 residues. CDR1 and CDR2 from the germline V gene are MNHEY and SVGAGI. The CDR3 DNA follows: TGTGCCAGCAGTTCACAGGGGCTCCTCAACTATGGCTACACCTTC. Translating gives CASSSQGLLNYGYTF.

This CDR3 reads CASSSRGGSYEQYF. The CDR3 coding sequence is TGTGCCAGCAGCTCTCGCGGGGGTTCCTACGAGCAGTACTTC. The chain employs TRBV3-1 (or the pseudogene TRBV3-2) and TRBJ2-7; 7 nucleotides line up with TRBD2. This CDR3 region has 14 residues. CDR1 is LGHDT, CDR2 YNNKEL, per germline (reference sequence). V was pared by 5 bases and J by 1 base, with 5 bases of the junction left unmatched.

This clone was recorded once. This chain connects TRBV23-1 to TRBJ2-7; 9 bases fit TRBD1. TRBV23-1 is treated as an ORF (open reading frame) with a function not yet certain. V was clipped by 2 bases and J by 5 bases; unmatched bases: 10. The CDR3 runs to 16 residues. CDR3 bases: TGCGCCAGCAGTCAAAATTTGGGAACAGGGGGCCACGAGCAGTACTTC. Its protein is CASSQNLGTGGHEQYF.

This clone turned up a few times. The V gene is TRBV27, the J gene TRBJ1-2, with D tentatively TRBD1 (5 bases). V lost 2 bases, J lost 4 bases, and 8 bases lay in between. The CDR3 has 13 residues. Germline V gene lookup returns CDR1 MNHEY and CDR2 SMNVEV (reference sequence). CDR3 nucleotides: TGTGCCAGCAGTTTAATTCAGGGCTATGGCTACACCTTC. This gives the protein CASSLIQGYGYTF.

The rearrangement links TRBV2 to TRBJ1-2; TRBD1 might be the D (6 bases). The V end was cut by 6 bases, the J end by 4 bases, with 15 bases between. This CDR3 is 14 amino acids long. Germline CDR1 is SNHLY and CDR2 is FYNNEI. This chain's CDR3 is CASRDWTVGYGYTF. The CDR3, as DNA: TGTGCCAGCAGGGATTGGACAGTCGGCTATGGCTACACCTTC.

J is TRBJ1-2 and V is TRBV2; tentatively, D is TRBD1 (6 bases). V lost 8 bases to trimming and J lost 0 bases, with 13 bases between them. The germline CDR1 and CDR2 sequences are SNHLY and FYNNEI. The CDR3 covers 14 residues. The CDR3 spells CASFPGTTNYGYTF. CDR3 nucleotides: TGTGCCAGCTTTCCCGGGACAACTAACTATGGCTACACCTTC.

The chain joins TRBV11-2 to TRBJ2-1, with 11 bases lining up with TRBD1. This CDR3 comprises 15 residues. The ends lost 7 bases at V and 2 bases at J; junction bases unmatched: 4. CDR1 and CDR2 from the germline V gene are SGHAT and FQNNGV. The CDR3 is CASILDRGPYNEQFF. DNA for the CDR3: TGTGCCAGCATCTTGGACAGGGGGCCCTACAATGAGCAGTTCTTC.

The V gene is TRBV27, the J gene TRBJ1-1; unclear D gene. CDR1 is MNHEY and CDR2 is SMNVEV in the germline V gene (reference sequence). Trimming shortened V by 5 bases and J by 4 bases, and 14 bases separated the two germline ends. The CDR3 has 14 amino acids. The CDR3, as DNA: TGTGCCAGCAGTCCCATCCCTGAGCGCACTGAAGCTTTCTTT. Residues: CASSPIPERTEAFF.

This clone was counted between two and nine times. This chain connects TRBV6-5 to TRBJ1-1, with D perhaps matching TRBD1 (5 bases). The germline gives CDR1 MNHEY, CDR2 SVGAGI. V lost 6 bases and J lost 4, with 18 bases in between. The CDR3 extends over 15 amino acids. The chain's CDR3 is CASRTRKQAPTEAFF. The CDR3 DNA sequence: TGTGCCAGCAGAACCCGTAAACAGGCCCCCACTGAAGCTTTCTTT.

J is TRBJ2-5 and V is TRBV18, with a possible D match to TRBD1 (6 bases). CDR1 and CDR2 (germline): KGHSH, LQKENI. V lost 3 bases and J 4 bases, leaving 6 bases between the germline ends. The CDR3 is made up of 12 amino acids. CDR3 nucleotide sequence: TGTGCCAGCTCACCGACAGGAGAGACCCAGTACTTC. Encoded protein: CASSPTGETQYF.

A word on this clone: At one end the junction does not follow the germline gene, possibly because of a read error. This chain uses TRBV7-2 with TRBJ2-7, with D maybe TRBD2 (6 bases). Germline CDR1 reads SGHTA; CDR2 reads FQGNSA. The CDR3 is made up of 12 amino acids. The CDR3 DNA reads TGTGCCAGCAGCATCTGGGGAGGTACATGGAGGTTC. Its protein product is CASSIWGGTWRF.

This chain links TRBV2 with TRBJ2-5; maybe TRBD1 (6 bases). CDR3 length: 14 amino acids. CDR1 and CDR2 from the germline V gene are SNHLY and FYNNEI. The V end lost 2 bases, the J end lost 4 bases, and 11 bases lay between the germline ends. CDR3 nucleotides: TGTGCCAGCAGTGAACGGGGCAGGGGAGAGACCCAGTACTTC. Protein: CASSERGRGETQYF.

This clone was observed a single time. The CDR3 is CASSQTVRGQPQHF. CDR3 sequence (DNA): TGTGCCAGCAGCCAAACAGTAAGGGGTCAGCCCCAGCATTTT. The genes are TRBV3-1 (or the pseudogene TRBV3-2) and TRBJ1-5; D may be TRBD1 (5 bases). The length of the CDR3 is 14 residues. With 2 bases removed from V and 6 bases from J, the gap between germline ends came to 11 bases. Germline V CDR1 and CDR2: LGHDT, YNNKEL (reference sequence).